This T cell receptor (beta chain) derives from a study of Ad26.COV2.S vaccination and SARS-CoV-2 variants. The treatment was: 19 received Ad26.COV2.S at low or high dose, single or two shots; five or six received placebo; per-sample allocation not given. After the first vaccine or placebo injection, samples were drawn on day 63. The table came from immunoSEQ multiplex PCR; TCRdb's copy has only in-frame clones and leaves some out. The table records 500,000 or so clones, roughly nine tenths of them present only once. Concerning this clone itself: Its antigen is not known.

Study-wide points: Overall T cell responses may have been underestimated by the analyses of TCR breadth and depth.

Between the trimmed V and J ends, which lost 3 bases and 7 bases, there was a span of 13 bases. The CDR3 runs to 13 residues. The V gene's germline CDR1 is MNHEY and CDR2 SMNVEV (reference sequence). This sample comprised peripheral blood, obtained in a trial of Ad26.COV2.S vaccine versus placebo. The chain carries TRBV27 and TRBJ2-7; the D gene is possibly TRBD2 (6 bases). This TCR came from a person aged 18 to 59 who received the Ad26.COV2.S COVID-19 vaccine or a placebo. CDR3 DNA: TGTGCCAGCAGTTTTAGTGTAGGGAGGGAGCAGTACTTC. It yields the protein CASSFSVGREQYF.